The 10 T cell receptor beta chains reported below all come from one sample, sequenced in a study of cytomegalovirus exposure and HLA in healthy donors. The PCR had 60 Vbeta and 13 Jbeta primers. Sequenced by immunoSEQ multiplex PCR; TCRdb stores in-frame clones only, minus some. The sample holds 150,000 or so clones, about 74% seen once. Input material: PBMCs. The receptors come from a middle-aged woman in good health and CMV-seronegative.

The chain links TRBV12-5 to TRBJ1-1; TRBD1 agrees at 7 bases. The CDR3 extends over 15 amino acids. Germline CDR1 reads LGHNT; CDR2 reads FRNRAP. Trimming took 4 bases from V and 4 from J; bases not matched to a gene: 9. The CDR3 nucleotides read TGTGCTAGTGGTTCCACGACAGGGCTGGGCACTGAAGCTTTCTTT. As protein: CASGSTTGLGTEAFF.

V usage is TRBV7-9 and J usage is TRBJ1-5; possible D gene TRBD1, 5 bases. This CDR3 is 17 amino acids long. V shed 5 bases and J shed 0 bases, with 17 bases lying between them. CDR1 and CDR2 from the germline V gene are SEHNR and FQNEAQ (reference sequence). The CDR3: CASSGESTDYSNQPQHF. As DNA, the CDR3 is TGTGCCAGCAGCGGAGAGTCGACAGATTATAGCAATCAGCCCCAGCATTTT. Full variable domain (outside the CDR3, taken from reference TRBV7-9 and TRBJ1-5): DTGVSQNPRHKITKRGQNVTFRCDPISEHNRLYWYRQTLGQGPEFLTYFQNEAQLEKSRLLSDRFSAERPKGSFSTLEIQRTEQGDSAMYLCASSGESTDYSNQPQHFGDGTRLSIL.

The V and J genes are TRBV5-1 and TRBJ1-2, with 7 nucleotides matching TRBD1. Germline V gives CDR1 SGHRS, CDR2 YFSETQ. The CDR3 has 14 residues. J lost 8 bases, V lost 3 bases, and 10 bases had no gene match. The CDR3 bases are TGCGCCAGCAGCTCGGGACAGTACAACATCGGCTACACCTTC. This encodes CASSSGQYNIGYTF.

The chain uses TRBV4-1 and TRBJ1-5, with TRBD1 matching 7 bases. The V segment lost 2 bases and the J segment 5 bases; nucleotides outside the gene matches: 21. CDR3 length: 20 amino acids. Germline V lookup: CDR1 MGHRA, CDR2 YSYEKL. In nucleotides, the CDR3 is TGCGCCAGCAGCCAAATTGGACTGGCAGGGGGATCCTTCCTGGATCAGCCCCAGCATTTT. This sequence encodes CASSQIGLAGGSFLDQPQHF.

The rearrangement uses TRBV5-1 and TRBJ2-5; the match to TRBD1 covers 8 bases. The germline V gene encodes CDR1 SGHRS and CDR2 YFSETQ. J was trimmed by 10 bases and V by 0 bases; bases with no gene match: 5. CDR3 length: 13 residues. The CDR3 is CASSLDGQGGQYF. DNA for the CDR3: TGCGCCAGCAGCTTGGATGGACAGGGCGGCCAGTACTTC.

The chain joins TRBV2 to TRBJ2-7, with TRBD2 as a possible D gene (5 bases). V lost 0 bases, J lost 2 bases, and 8 bases lay in between. The germline gives CDR1 SNHLY, CDR2 FYNNEI. This CDR3 is built from 14 residues. The CDR3 sequence is CASSEAWRTYEQYF. The CDR3 region has the DNA TGTGCCAGCAGTGAAGCATGGAGGACCTACGAGCAGTACTTC.

This chain connects TRBV30 to TRBJ1-2; possible D gene TRBD1, 5 bases. The CDR3 is made up of 12 amino acids. The ends were cut back, 0 bases at V and 8 bases at J, with 10 bases in the middle. CDR1 and CDR2 (germline): GTSNPN, SVGIG (reference sequence). CDR3 DNA: TGTGCCTGGAGTGTAGGGACTAAAGGCTACACCTTC. Translated, it gives CAWSVGTKGYTF.

The V and J genes are TRBV9 and TRBJ2-1; 10 positions match TRBD2. Germline CDR1 and CDR2: SGDLS and YYNGEE. This CDR3 is built from 15 residues. J was trimmed by 6 bases and V by 6 bases; bases with no gene match: 9. The CDR3 bases are TGTGCCAGCACCGATCCCGGGACTAGCGCCAATGAGCAGTTCTTC. The encoded protein is CASTDPGTSANEQFF.

The J gene is TRBJ1-1, the V gene TRBV5-1, with TRBD1 as a possible D gene (5 bases). Germline CDR1 reads SGHRS; CDR2 reads YFSETQ. V dropped 0 bases and J dropped 0 bases, with 9 bases sitting between them. This CDR3 region has 15 residues. CDR3 sequence: CASSLDSGLNTEAFF. The CDR3 nucleotides read TGCGCCAGCAGCTTGGACTCAGGGTTGAACACTGAAGCTTTCTTT.

The genes are TRBV5-4 and TRBJ2-6; a weak D match, TRBD2 (7 bases). V was clipped by 9 bases and J by 0 bases, with 19 bases between them. Germline CDR1 is SGHNT and CDR2 is YYREEE (reference sequence). The CDR3 extends over 17 amino acids. The CDR3 loop reads CAITLRGGDSGANVLTF. The CDR3 DNA reads TGTGCCATCACACTAAGGGGGGGCGACTCTGGGGCCAACGTCCTGACTTTC.